The source of this T cell receptor beta chain is a study of T-cell reconstitution after alpha-beta-depleted transplantation in children. Ten or more counts support this clonotype. No antigen is known for it. Regarding the study as a whole: Recipient T cells and thymic progenitors that survived gave rise to the high TCRbeta diversity observed at day 60 in some patients.

V gave up 0 bases and J gave up 5 bases, with 13 bases separating them. The CDR3 has 15 residues. Germline assignment: CDR1 LGHNA and CDR2 YSLEER. A library of TCRbeta sequences, prepared with unique molecular identifiers, was generated. Via MiXCR, TCRdb re-called the PCR reads, giving one row per CDR3 protein. The data hold hundreds of thousands of distinct CDR3 sequences, with about 16% observed a single time. This chain links TRBV4-3 with TRBJ1-1, with a tentative D call TRBD1 (5 bases). The sample consisted of PBMCs, mostly from graft donor cells, taken 360 days after TCRalphabeta/CD19-depleted stem cell transplant. This sequence was found in a male patient aged 2-9 years who had a stem cell transplant for acute lymphoblastic leukemia, so the T cells may come from the graft donor. This CDR3 is CASSQDRQGGTEAFF. As DNA, the CDR3 is TGCGCCAGCAGCCAAGATCGGCAGGGAGGGACTGAAGCTTTCTTT.